Listed here are 32 T cell receptor beta chains from one sample, sequenced in a study of CD8+ T cells in alopecia areata. cDNA serving as the sequencing template came from extracted, reverse transcribed RNA. Profiled with immunoSEQ multiplex PCR; TCRdb holds only in-frame clones, not every one. The data hold some 200,000 clones, with 50% to 60% observed a single time. The treatment here: oral pan-JAK inhibitor, 5-10 mg twice daily. Specimen: CD4+ T cells sorted from blood, collected at week 4, from a patient treated with tofacitinib. Every receptor here comes from a human donor with alopecia areata.

The chain combines TRBV27 with TRBJ2-6; no definite D call. This CDR3 comprises 17 residues. Trimming cost V 5 bases and J 1 base, with 15 bases left between them. Per the germline V gene, CDR1 is MNHEY and CDR2 is SMNVEV (reference sequence). The CDR3 protein is CASSPGSGSSGANVLTF. DNA of the CDR3: TGTGCCAGCAGTCCAGGAAGTGGGTCGTCTGGGGCCAACGTCCTGACTTTC.

CDR3 DNA: TGCAGCGTAAATACAGGAAACACCATATATTTT. Translation: CSVNTGNTIYF. V usage is TRBV29-1 and J usage is TRBJ1-3; D is unresolved. V lost 6 bases and J lost 4, with 7 bases in between. Germline CDR1 and CDR2: SQVTM and ANQGSEA. The CDR3 loop spans 11 amino acids.

The V gene is TRBV30, the J gene TRBJ2-1; D possibly corresponds to TRBD2 (5 bases). CDR1 is GTSNPN, CDR2 SVGIG, per germline (reference sequence). The ends were cut back, 6 bases at V and 0 bases at J, with 12 bases in the middle. This CDR3 comprises 14 residues. CDR3 region: CACEADLSYNEQFF. Written as DNA, the CDR3 is TGTGCCTGTGAAGCGGATCTCTCCTACAATGAGCAGTTCTTC.

This chain links TRBV30 with TRBJ2-1; D unresolved. CDR3 length: 13 amino acids. Germline V gene data show CDR1 as GTSNPN and CDR2 as SVGIG (reference sequence). Trimming removed 2 bases from V and 6 bases from J, with 11 bases in between. DNA for the CDR3: TGTGCCTGGAGTAAAGGTAGGGTCAATGAGCAGTTCTTC. Its translation is CAWSKGRVNEQFF. The variable domain in full, with the rest retrieved from reference TRBV30 and TRBJ2-1, is SQTIHQWPATLVQPVGSPLSLECTVEGTSNPNLYWYRQAAGRGLQLLFYSVGIGQISSEVPQNLSASRPQDRQFILSSKKLLLSDSGFYLCAWSKGRVNEQFFGPGTRLTVL.

The rearrangement joins TRBV7-9 to TRBJ2-7; 11 bases fit TRBD2. This CDR3 is built from 15 residues. J lost 3 bases, V lost 1 base, and 2 bases had no gene match. CDR1 and CDR2 (germline): SEHNR, FQNEAQ (reference sequence). CDR3 amino acids: CASSLGLAGNYEQYF. Here the CDR3 DNA reads TGTGCCAGCAGCTTAGGACTAGCGGGGAACTACGAGCAGTACTTC.

A few counts support this clone. The rearrangement links TRBV6-6 to TRBJ2-1; TRBD1 matches 10 bases. The germline V gene has CDR1 MNHNY and CDR2 SVGAGI (reference sequence). The CDR3 contains 15 residues. V was pared by 0 bases and J by 7 bases, with 3 bases of the junction left unmatched. The CDR3: CASSYSGTGVNEQFF. As DNA, the CDR3 is TGTGCCAGCAGTTACTCGGGGACAGGGGTAAATGAGCAGTTCTTC.

In regard to this clone: Other DNA sequences in this sample translate to the same CDR3. This chain links TRBV5-1 with TRBJ1-2; TRBD1 agrees at 8 bases. The CDR3 has 13 amino acids. Losses at the gene ends were 4 bases for V and 6 bases for J; bases not matched to a gene: 5. Germline V gene lookup returns CDR1 SGHRS and CDR2 YFSETQ. In nucleotides, the CDR3 is TGCGCCAGCAGCCCCGGACAGGGTGATGGCTACACCTTC. Its translation: CASSPGQGDGYTF.

The count of this clone is one. This chain uses TRBV30 with TRBJ1-2; weak D call: TRBD1 (6 bases). CDR1 and CDR2 from the germline V gene are GTSNPN and SVGIG (reference sequence). V lost 4 bases to trimming and J lost 6 bases, with 21 bases between them. CDR3 size: 15 residues. The CDR3 loop is CAWNKGGPLVHGYTF. The CDR3 DNA follows: TGTGCCTGGAATAAGGGGGGACCACTAGTCCATGGCTACACCTTC.

The CDR3 bases are TGTGCCTGGAGCCACAGGGGCAATCAGCCCCAGCATTTT. Translating it yields CAWSHRGNQPQHF. The chain has TRBV30 and TRBJ1-5; weak D call: TRBD1 (6 bases). The V gene's germline CDR1 is GTSNPN and CDR2 SVGIG (reference sequence). This CDR3 comprises 13 residues. Trimming stripped 3 bases from V and 2 bases from J, with 8 bases between. Full variable domain (remainder filled in from reference TRBV30 and TRBJ1-5): SQTIHQWPATLVQPVGSPLSLECTVEGTSNPNLYWYRQAAGRGLQLLFYSVGIGQISSEVPQNLSASRPQDRQFILSSKKLLLSDSGFYLCAWSHRGNQPQHFGDGTRLSIL.

The V call is TRBV4-2, the J call TRBJ2-2; 7 positions agree with TRBD1. This CDR3 spans 15 amino acids. V trimming: 2 bases; J trimming: 6 bases; junction bases outside the gene matches: 6. CDR1 and CDR2 (germline): LGHNA, YNFKEQ. In DNA, the CDR3 is TGTGCCAGCAGCCAACCCCTCACAGGGGCCGGGGAGCTGTTTTTT. This gives the protein CASSQPLTGAGELFF.

The chain combines TRBV25-1 with TRBJ1-5, with D possibly TRBD1 on 6 matching bases. Deletions cut 3 bases from V and 3 bases from J, with 9 bases between. Per the germline V gene, CDR1 is MGHDK and CDR2 is SYGVNS. The CDR3 has 14 amino acids. The chain's CDR3 is CASSETGYNQPQHF. The CDR3, as DNA: TGTGCCAGCAGTGAGACAGGTTACAATCAGCCCCAGCATTTT.

The V call is TRBV29-1, the J call TRBJ1-4, with D perhaps matching TRBD1 (5 bases). CDR1 and CDR2 from the germline V gene are SQVTM and ANQGSEA. V was clipped by 7 bases and J by 7 bases, with 10 bases between them. This CDR3 is built from 11 residues. The CDR3 spells CSGGGTEKLFF. The CDR3 DNA is TGCAGCGGCGGGGGTACTGAAAAACTGTTTTTT.

The V and J genes are TRBV6-5 and TRBJ2-3; the D is unclear. V lost 4 bases and J lost 6, with 11 bases in between. Germline loops: CDR1 MNHEY, CDR2 SVGAGI. The CDR3 has 13 amino acids. CDR3 sequence reads: CASSLGPRDTQYF. The CDR3 region has the DNA TGTGCCAGCAGTTTGGGCCCAAGGGATACGCAGTATTTT.

This rearrangement joins TRBV29-1 to TRBJ1-4; no firm D call. CDR1 and CDR2 from the germline V gene are SQVTM and ANQGSEA. This CDR3 region has 14 residues. V dropped 0 bases and J dropped 8 bases, with 13 bases sitting between them. The CDR3 protein is CSVEDPAEQEKLFF. The CDR3 DNA sequence: TGCAGCGTTGAAGACCCCGCCGAGCAGGAAAAACTGTTTTTT.

The chain links TRBV30 to TRBJ2-7; D is uncertain. CDR1 and CDR2 (germline): GTSNPN, SVGIG (reference sequence). Trimming shortened V by 4 bases and J by 1 base, and 5 bases separated the two germline ends. This CDR3 has 11 residues. CDR3 sequence: CAWKDSYEQYF. In DNA, the CDR3 is TGTGCCTGGAAAGATTCCTACGAGCAGTACTTC.

This CDR3 reads CASSYHTGELFF. CDR3 sequence (DNA): TGTGCCAGCAGCTACCACACCGGGGAGCTGTTTTTT. The J gene is TRBJ2-2, the V gene TRBV6-1; D is uncertain. Germline V gives CDR1 MNHNS, CDR2 SASEGT. V lost 6 bases to trimming and J lost 3 bases, with 5 bases between them. This CDR3 contains 12 residues.

This clone was detected only a few times. The chain carries TRBV6-6 and TRBJ2-1; no firm D call. This CDR3 has 16 amino acids. V was cut by 6 bases and J by 0 bases, with 15 bases left in between. The V gene's germline CDR1 is MNHNY and CDR2 SVGAGI (reference sequence). Here the CDR3 reads CASRDLLAPSYNEQFF. CDR3 DNA: TGTGCCAGCAGGGACCTTTTAGCCCCCTCCTACAATGAGCAGTTCTTC.

The chain has TRBV29-1 and TRBJ1-2; tentatively, D is TRBD1 (6 bases). The germline V gene has CDR1 SQVTM and CDR2 ANQGSEA. Trimming removed 6 bases from V and 8 bases from J, with 19 bases in between. The CDR3 has 13 residues. Here the CDR3 DNA reads TGCAGCGTCAAAACTCCAGGGGAAGGCGGCTACACCTTC. Its translation: CSVKTPGEGGYTF.

The chain combines TRBV5-4 with TRBJ2-7, with a possible D match to TRBD1 (5 bases). Germline CDR1 and CDR2: SGHNT and YYREEE (reference sequence). Trimming stripped 0 bases from V and 5 bases from J, with 9 bases between. The CDR3 has 13 residues. The CDR3 loop is CASSLDLGDEQYF. CDR3 DNA: TGTGCCAGCAGCTTGGATTTAGGGGACGAGCAGTACTTC.

This rearrangement joins TRBV5-1 to TRBJ2-3; D ambiguous. The CDR3 sequence is 15 residues long. Trimming took off 0 bases at V and 0 bases at J, with 8 bases between the two ends. From germline, CDR1 is SGHRS and CDR2 YFSETQ. The CDR3 here is CASSLVPGSTDTQYF. For the CDR3, the DNA is TGCGCCAGCAGCTTGGTGCCCGGCAGCACAGATACGCAGTATTTT.

This clone came up a few times. The gene calls are TRBV7-2 and TRBJ2-2; D is unclear. Germline values: CDR1 SGHTA, CDR2 FQGNSA. The CDR3 extends over 16 amino acids. V gave up 5 bases and J gave up 9 bases, with 22 bases separating them. In DNA, the CDR3 is TGTGCCAGCAGCCTCGGTTTCGGGCCGACGAGCCGGGAGCTGTTTTTT. Translation: CASSLGFGPTSRELFF.

This chain links TRBV5-1 with TRBJ1-2, with D perhaps matching TRBD1 (6 bases). V dropped 5 bases and J dropped 4 bases, with 18 bases sitting between them. Germline V CDR1 and CDR2: SGHRS, YFSETQ. The CDR3 has 15 residues. The CDR3 sequence: CASRSGQEASYGYTF. CDR3 nucleotide sequence: TGCGCCAGCAGGTCGGGACAAGAGGCCTCCTATGGCTACACCTTC.

This clone showed up just a few times. The rearrangement uses TRBV19 and TRBJ1-5, with D maybe TRBD1 (5 bases). The CDR3 contains 12 residues. CDR1 is LNHDA and CDR2 is SQIVND in the germline V gene (reference sequence). The germline V and J ends were trimmed by 7 bases and 7 bases, with 11 bases remaining between them. The CDR3 region is CASNTGEQPQHF. The DNA of the CDR3 is TGTGCCAGTAATACGGGGGAGCAGCCCCAGCATTTT.

The sample holds a few counts of this clone. This rearrangement joins TRBV25-1 to TRBJ2-7; a possible D gene is TRBD1 (6 bases). Germline CDR1 and CDR2: MGHDK and SYGVNS. There are 15 residues in the CDR3. The V gene lost 3 bases and the J gene lost 1 base, with 13 bases spanning the gap. Here the CDR3 DNA reads TGTGCCAGCAGTGAGAACAGGGTCCAGTCCTACGAGCAGTACTTC. Protein: CASSENRVQSYEQYF.

Details on this clone: The junction departs from the called germline gene at one end, perhaps through a read error. The chain joins TRBV7-7 to TRBJ2-5; perhaps TRBD2 as D (5 bases). The length of the CDR3 is 13 residues. Germline values: CDR1 SSHAT, CDR2 FNYEAQ (reference sequence). CDR3 sequence: CASSVRGRETQYF. The CDR3 DNA follows: TGTGCTAGCAGCGTCCGGGGAAGGGAGACCCAGTACTTC. Variable domain in full (rest from reference TRBV7-7 and TRBJ2-5): GAGVSQSPRYKVTKRGQDVTLRCDPISSHATLYWYQQALGQGPEFLTYFNYEAQPDKSGLPSDRFSAERPEGSISTLTIQRTEQRDSAMYRCASSVRGRETQYFGPGTRLLVL.

This chain joins TRBV2 and TRBJ1-2, with 9 bases lining up with TRBD1. Germline CDR1 and CDR2: SNHLY and FYNNEI. The ends lost 3 bases at V and 2 bases at J; junction bases unmatched: 7. This CDR3 has 16 residues. The CDR3 bases are TGTGCCAGCAGTGAGAGGGGACAGGGTATGAACTATGGCTACACCTTC. The encoded protein is CASSERGQGMNYGYTF.

The sample holds a few counts of this clone. CDR3 bases: TGTGCGGTGGGCGGCAGGGGTTCCTACGAGCAGTACTTC. Its protein product is CAVGGRGSYEQYF. The V call is TRBV5-4, the J call TRBJ2-7, with D maybe TRBD1 (6 bases). The germline gives CDR1 SGHNT, CDR2 YYREEE (reference sequence). This CDR3 comprises 13 residues.

This clone was counted a few times. The chain employs TRBV29-1 and TRBJ2-3; D call uncertain. Trimming stripped 0 bases from V and 1 base from J, with 5 bases between. This CDR3 is built from 13 residues. Germline V CDR1 and CDR2: SQVTM, ANQGSEA. This CDR3 is CSVEDPGTDTQYF. CDR3 sequence (DNA): TGCAGCGTTGAAGACCCGGGCACAGATACGCAGTATTTT.

A word on this clone: At one end the junction does not follow the germline gene, possibly because of a read error. The chain uses TRBV7-2 and TRBJ2-7, with D possibly being TRBD2 (8 bases). Germline CDR1 SGHTA, CDR2 FQGNSA. CDR3 length: 15 residues. The CDR3 loop reads CASSIAGGLEYEQYF. The DNA of the CDR3 is TGTGCCAGCAGCATAGCAGGGGGACTAGAGTACGAGCAGTACTTC.

This clone has a handful of counts. The chain couples TRBV5-1 to TRBJ1-1; TRBD1 aligns across 7 bases. V lost 1 base, J lost 3 bases, and 6 bases stayed unmatched. The germline gives CDR1 SGHRS, CDR2 YFSETQ. The CDR3 covers 15 residues. The DNA of the CDR3 is TGCGCCAGCAGCTTGAGGGGGCTAACGGACACTGAAGCTTTCTTT. This gives the protein CASSLRGLTDTEAFF.

The chain combines TRBV29-1 with TRBJ2-1; D possibly matches TRBD1 or TRBD2 (5 bases each). This CDR3 comprises 15 residues. V lost 4 bases and J lost 8, with 21 bases in between. The germline CDR1 and CDR2 sequences are SQVTM and ANQGSEA. CDR3 protein: CSVGGRDPRLDEQFF. The CDR3 nucleotides are TGCAGCGTTGGGGGTCGGGACCCGAGGTTGGATGAGCAGTTCTTC.

This chain joins TRBV29-1 and TRBJ1-1; D remains ambiguous. Trimming took off 8 bases at V and 1 base at J, with 23 bases between the two ends. The CDR3 is made up of 16 amino acids. Germline CDR1 SQVTM, CDR2 ANQGSEA. The CDR3 spells CSCPPPGVPQNTEAFF. The CDR3 DNA is TGCAGCTGCCCCCCTCCCGGGGTCCCCCAGAACACTGAAGCTTTCTTT.